One sample yielded the 31 T cell receptor beta chains listed below, sequenced in a study of low-dose radiotherapy and immunotherapy resistance in tumors. With a constant-region primer and a V-primer adapter, TCRs were subjected to 20 PCR cycles of amplification. TCRdb processed the reads anew with MiXCR; each CDR3 protein has one entry. This table has roughly 50,000 distinct CDR3 sequences, approximately 33% appearing once. Time point here: after trial treatment. The treatment here: LDRT plus nivolumab, ipilimumab, low-dose cyclophosphamide and aspirin (RACIN trial). Specimen: PBMCs, collected after low-dose radiotherapy plus immunotherapy. The receptors come from a male donor with rectosigmoid adenocarcinoma.

This clonotype has ten or more counts. The CDR3 nucleotides are TGTGCCAGCAGCTCATCGGGGAGGACAGGGAAGGCTTTCTTT. It translates to CASSSSGRTGKAFF. The chain carries TRBV13 and TRBJ1-1, with 8 bases that match TRBD1. The J segment lost 11 bases and the V segment lost 4 bases, leaving 12 bases of the junction unmatched. This CDR3 region has 14 residues. The germline V gene encodes CDR1 PRHDT and CDR2 FYEKMQ (reference sequence). The complete variable domain, with remaining parts taken from reference TRBV13 and TRBJ1-1, reads AAGVIQSPRHLIKEKRETATLKCYPIPRHDTVYWYQQGPGQDPQFLISFYEKMQSDKGSIPDRFSAQQFSDYHSELNMSSLELGDSALYFCASSSSGRTGKAFFGQGTRLTVV.

This clonotype has ten or more counts. The rearrangement joins TRBV28 to TRBJ1-5; D remains ambiguous. Trimming left V 1 base short and J 7 bases short, with 5 bases between. CDR3 length: 12 residues. From germline, CDR1 is MDHEN and CDR2 SYDVKM. CDR3: CASSLSTQPQHF. In DNA form, the CDR3 reads TGTGCCAGCAGTTTATCAACCCAGCCCCAGCATTTT.

A note on this clonotype: A far larger clone differs by one base, so this is likely a read error. The chain couples TRBV6-2 or TRBV6-3 to TRBJ2-1; tentative D call: TRBD1 (6 bases). In germline, CDR1 is MNHEY, CDR2 SVGEGT. This CDR3 is built from 16 residues. CDR3 amino acids: CGSTLPTGHGYNEQFF. CDR3 in DNA: TGTGGCAGCACCCTCCCTACAGGGCACGGATACAATGAGCAGTTCTTC.

This clonotype has a count of ten or more. This CDR3 is CASSPFQGAYEQYF. The CDR3, as DNA: TGTGCCAGCAGCCCGTTTCAGGGGGCCTACGAGCAGTACTTC. The chain carries TRBV7-2 and TRBJ2-7, with 7 bases aligning to TRBD1. This CDR3 spans 14 amino acids. CDR1 SGHTA and CDR2 FQGNSA come from the germline V gene. V shed 5 bases and J 2 bases; nucleotides not matched to a gene: 6.

This chain uses TRBV12-3 or TRBV12-4 with TRBJ2-7; maybe TRBD1 (6 bases). The CDR3 consists of 13 residues. The V end was cut by 5 bases, the J end by 4 bases, with 12 bases between. In DNA, the CDR3 is TGTGCCAGCAGTCAGGGACAAAAGTACGAGCAGTACTTC. Amino acids: CASSQGQKYEQYF.

This clonotype was seen ten or more times. The CDR3 DNA follows: TGCGCCAGCAGCCAAGATCGCAATCAGCCCCAGCATTTT. Residues: CASSQDRNQPQHF. The genes are TRBV4-3 and TRBJ1-5; D remains unclear. CDR1 and CDR2 (germline): LGHNA, YSLEER. V shed 0 bases and J shed 2 bases, with 2 bases lying between them. The CDR3 covers 13 residues.

This chain connects TRBV6-6 to TRBJ2-2; the D is unclear. The ends were cut back, 9 bases at V and 1 base at J, with 12 bases in the middle. The CDR3 totals 14 residues. The germline V gene encodes CDR1 MNHNY and CDR2 SVGAGI (reference sequence). CDR3 residues: CARSVGRNTGELFF. The CDR3 nucleotides are TGTGCCAGAAGTGTAGGCAGGAACACCGGGGAGCTGTTTTTT.

This clonotype was detected ten times or more. The V gene is TRBV28, the J gene TRBJ2-1; D not resolved. Trimming left V 2 bases short and J 16 bases short, with 15 bases between. The CDR3 is made up of 12 amino acids. CDR1 and CDR2 (germline): MDHEN, SYDVKM. The CDR3 DNA follows: TGTGCCAGCAGTTTAGAGGTGTCGATTTTCTTCTTC. Amino acid sequence: CASSLEVSIFFF.

This clonotype was picked up many times. The V gene is TRBV4-1, the J gene TRBJ2-7; 10 bases map to TRBD1. Germline assignment: CDR1 MGHRA and CDR2 YSYEKL. CDR3 size: 16 residues. Trimming at V came to 6 bases and at J to 0 bases, leaving 8 bases not matched to a gene. CDR3 nucleotide sequence: TGCGCCAGCAGTCCGTCGGGGACAGGGGTCTCCTACGAGCAGTACTTC. Translation gives CASSPSGTGVSYEQYF.

J is TRBJ2-7 and V is TRBV29-1; tentative D call: TRBD2 (5 bases). The CDR3 is 14 residues long. Trimming left V 7 bases short and J 2 bases short, with 18 bases between. Looked up from germline, CDR1 is SQVTM and CDR2 is ANQGSEA. DNA for the CDR3: TGCAGCGCCCGCCCCGCCGGGGTCACCTACGAGCAGTACTTC. Amino acids: CSARPAGVTYEQYF.

This clonotype showed up many times. The J gene is TRBJ2-3, the V gene TRBV20-1, with D possibly being TRBD1 (7 bases). The germline V gene encodes CDR1 DFQATT and CDR2 SNEGSKA (reference sequence). The CDR3 is made up of 11 amino acids. V lost 6 bases and J 6 bases, leaving 10 bases between the germline ends. This CDR3 is CSARGVDTQYF. DNA for the CDR3: TGCAGTGCCAGGGGGGTCGATACGCAGTATTTT.

This clonotype was seen repeatedly, ten times or more. V is TRBV12-3 or TRBV12-4 and J is TRBJ2-1, with 11 bases aligning to TRBD2. This CDR3 spans 15 amino acids. Trimming took 6 bases from V and 6 from J; bases not matched to a gene: 7. CDR3: CASSFSGRALNEQFF. The CDR3 coding sequence is TGTGCCAGCAGCTTTAGCGGGAGGGCCCTCAATGAGCAGTTCTTC.

There are many counts of this clonotype. CDR3 sequence reads: CASSLGTGREQFF. DNA of the CDR3: TGTGCCAGCAGCTTAGGGACAGGAAGGGAGCAGTTCTTC. The chain links TRBV11-2 to TRBJ2-1; 7 bases map to TRBD1. J lost 10 bases, V lost 1 base, and 4 bases had no gene match. The CDR3 has 13 amino acids. The germline CDR1 and CDR2 sequences are SGHAT and FQNNGV.

This clonotype was observed at least ten times. V gene TRBV6-2 or TRBV6-3 combines with J gene TRBJ2-1; 7 nucleotides match TRBD1. Germline values: CDR1 MNHEY, CDR2 SVGEGT. This CDR3 comprises 13 residues. J lost 15 bases, V lost 0 bases, and 8 bases had no gene match. The CDR3 sequence: CASSYSQRQGWFF. Here the CDR3 DNA reads TGTGCCAGCAGTTACTCCCAGAGACAGGGATGGTTCTTC.

The chain is built from TRBV12-3 or TRBV12-4 and TRBJ1-5; D is possibly TRBD1 (5 bases). V was clipped by 5 bases and J by 4 bases, with 18 bases between them. This CDR3 spans 16 amino acids. The DNA for the CDR3 is TGTGCCAGCAGTCTACCCACCGGACAACTAAATCAGCCCCAGCATTTT. Protein: CASSLPTGQLNQPQHF.

This clonotype was picked up a small number of times. The chain employs TRBV27 and TRBJ2-7; TRBD2 agrees at 7 bases. The J segment lost 2 bases and the V segment lost 6 bases, leaving 4 bases of the junction unmatched. Germline V gene sequence: CDR1 MNHEY, CDR2 SMNVEV (reference sequence). CDR3 length: 13 residues. CDR3 DNA: TGTGCCAGCAGCTGGACTAGAGCCTACGAGCAGTACTTC. It is translated as CASSWTRAYEQYF.

V gene TRBV6-2 or TRBV6-3 combines with J gene TRBJ2-3, with TRBD2 matching over 11 bases. Trimming removed 5 bases from V and 0 bases from J; junction bases left unmatched: 7. Germline V CDR1 and CDR2: MNHEY, SVGEGT. CDR3 size: 17 residues. CDR3 sequence reads: CASSGRLAGISTDTQYF. CDR3 DNA: TGTGCCAGCAGTGGAAGACTAGCGGGAATAAGCACAGATACGCAGTATTTT.

This clonotype was picked up many times. CDR3 DNA: TGCGCCAGCAGCTTGAGTTCAAGCGGGAGCCCAGATACGCAGTATTTT. Protein: CASSLSSSGSPDTQYF. The chain links TRBV5-1 to TRBJ2-3; 8 positions match TRBD2. Germline trimming cut 1 base from V and 4 bases from J; bases unmatched to any gene: 8. CDR3 size: 16 residues. CDR1 and CDR2 (germline): SGHRS, YFSETQ.

At least ten counts were recorded for this clonotype. This chain connects TRBV7-2 to TRBJ2-7, with TRBD2 identical over 7 bases. V was clipped by 5 bases and J by 1 base; unmatched bases: 8. The CDR3 loop spans 15 amino acids. Germline values: CDR1 SGHTA, CDR2 FQGNSA. As DNA, the CDR3 is TGTGCCAGCAGCAACGGGGGGTCGATTTCCTACGAGCAGTACTTC. Translation: CASSNGGSISYEQYF.

This sequence joins TRBV28 and TRBJ2-1, with 12 bases lining up with TRBD1. Trimming removed 6 bases from V and 9 bases from J; junction bases left unmatched: 9. This CDR3 has 15 amino acids. Looked up from germline, CDR1 is MDHEN and CDR2 is SYDVKM. CDR3 residues: CASSLAGTGGGEQFF. CDR3 DNA: TGTGCCAGCAGCCTCGCCGGGACAGGGGGCGGTGAGCAGTTCTTC.

This clonotype was found many times. This chain's CDR3 is CLGQTNTEAFF. The CDR3 bases are TGCCTGGGGCAGACGAACACTGAAGCTTTCTTT. The chain couples TRBV29-1 to TRBJ1-1, with D tentatively TRBD1 (5 bases). Germline V gene lookup returns CDR1 SQVTM and CDR2 ANQGSEA. The CDR3 is 11 amino acids.

This clonotype showed up many times. The chain couples TRBV6-2 or TRBV6-3 to TRBJ1-5; D is unclear. This CDR3 region has 13 residues. V shed 2 bases and J shed 5 bases, with 7 bases lying between them. The germline V gene has CDR1 MNHEY and CDR2 SVGEGT. In DNA, the CDR3 is TGTGCCAGCAGTTACGACGGGGATCAGCCCCAGCATTTT. As protein: CASSYDGDQPQHF.

This clonotype was seen a handful of times. The junction and the germline gene differ at one end; a read error may be behind it. The chain couples TRBV5-3 to TRBJ2-5, with 12 positions matching TRBD2. TRBV5-3 is an ORF, and what it does is uncertain. CDR3 length: 16 residues. The CDR3 reads CASSLILAGGQETQYF. The CDR3 DNA sequence: TGTGCCAGCAGCTTGATCCTAGCGGGGGGGCAAGAGACCCAGTACTTC.

V and J are TRBV12-3 or TRBV12-4 and TRBJ2-2; TRBD1 aligns across 7 bases. V trimming: 4 bases; J trimming: 6 bases; junction bases outside the gene matches: 5. CDR3 length: 14 amino acids. CDR3 protein: CASSWDRSAGELFF. The CDR3 region has the DNA TGTGCCAGCAGTTGGGACAGATCGGCCGGGGAGCTGTTTTTT.

This clonotype was counted many times. This chain connects TRBV15 to TRBJ2-7; either TRBD1 or TRBD2 may supply D (5 bases each). Trimming shortened V by 2 bases and J by 2 bases, and 13 bases separated the two germline ends. The germline V gene encodes CDR1 LNHNV and CDR2 YYDKDF (reference sequence). The CDR3 runs to 15 residues. CDR3 region: CATSRSGAQTYEQYF. As DNA, the CDR3 is TGTGCCACCAGCAGATCCGGGGCTCAAACCTACGAGCAGTACTTC.

This clonotype is medium-sized (0.01 to 0.1%) in the sample. J is TRBJ2-5 and V is TRBV28; D perhaps matches TRBD1 (6 bases). The CDR3 covers 19 residues. The V gene lost 6 bases and the J gene lost 1 base, with 27 bases spanning the gap. CDR1 MDHEN and CDR2 SYDVKM come from the germline V gene. The CDR3 nucleotides are TGTGCCAGCAGCTTGAGGCGACAGGCCATCTTTCGCCGCCAAGAGACCCAGTACTTC. It translates to CASSLRRQAIFRRQETQYF.

The V and J genes are TRBV3-1 and TRBJ1-4; D is possibly TRBD1 (6 bases). V was cut by 2 bases and J by 17 bases, with 18 bases left in between. Germline-derived CDR1 and CDR2 are LGHDT and YNNKEL (reference sequence). The CDR3 is 13 amino acids. DNA for the CDR3: TGTGCCAGCAGCCAATCTTCTGGACAGTCGGCTTTTTTT. Amino acid sequence: CASSQSSGQSAFF. The full variable domain, its missing parts supplied by reference TRBV3-1 and TRBJ1-4, is DTAVSQTPKYLVTQMGNDKSIKCEQNLGHDTMYWYKQDSKKFLKIMFSYNNKELIINETVPNRFSPKSPDKAHLNLHINSLELGDSAVYFCASSQSSGQSAFFGSGTQLSVL.

The CDR3 DNA sequence: TGCGCCAGCAGCCCCCAGACAGGGAGATATGGCTACACCTTC. Amino acids: CASSPQTGRYGYTF. The J gene is TRBJ1-2, the V gene TRBV5-1; TRBD1 agrees at 7 bases. The CDR3 covers 14 residues. Germline CDR1 SGHRS, CDR2 YFSETQ. V trimming: 4 bases; J trimming: 5 bases; junction bases outside the gene matches: 8. Full variable domain (rest looked up from reference TRBV5-1 and TRBJ1-2): KAGVTQTPRYLIKTRGQQVTLSCSPISGHRSVSWYQQTPGQGLQFLFEYFSETQRNKGNFPGRFSGRQFSNSRSEMNVSTLELGDSALYLCASSPQTGRYGYTFGSGTRLTVV.

This clonotype was counted at least ten times. A junction end diverges from the germline sequence, so it may reflect a read error. The chain uses TRBV5-1 and TRBJ2-7; TRBD1 matches at 8 bases. Germline lookup yields CDR1 SGHRS and CDR2 YFSETQ. The CDR3 sequence is 12 residues long. CDR3 amino acids: CASSGQGYEQYF. CDR3 nucleotides: TGTGCCAGCAGCGGACAGGGCTACGAGCAGTACTTC.

As concerns this clonotype: This could be a read error, since a much larger clone is one nucleotide away. The chain has TRBV7-6 and TRBJ2-5, with D perhaps TRBD1 (6 bases). Looked up from germline, CDR1 is SGHVS and CDR2 is FNYEAQ. There are 13 residues in the CDR3. The CDR3 sequence is CAGSRQDQETQYF. DNA of the CDR3: TGTGCTGGCAGCCGACAGGACCAAGAGACCCAGTACTTC.

Written as DNA, the CDR3 is TGTGCCAGCAGCTTACAGGGGGCGCGGGGAAAACTGTTTTTT. Translated: CASSLQGARGKLFF. The chain links TRBV5-4 to TRBJ1-4; 9 bases match TRBD1. CDR3 length: 14 residues. With 2 bases clipped from V and 10 bases from J, the junction kept 6 bases outside the gene matches. In germline, CDR1 is SGHNT, CDR2 YYREEE (reference sequence).